This entry lists 25 T cell receptor beta chains sequenced from one sample in a study of regulatory T cells in long-lasting Graves disease. In building TCR beta libraries, iRepertoire HTBI primers were used together with Arm-PCR of CDR3 regions. MiXCR, applied by TCRdb to the multiplex PCR reads, yields one record per CDR3 protein. In the table there are around 400,000 distinct CDR3 sequences, about 10% of which are singletons. Documented time point: newly diagnosed GD, antithyroid drugs for less than 3 months. Making the TCR library involved RNA that had been extracted from PBMCs. The same sample was also studied in work on T cells in Graves' hyperthyroidism and ophthalmopathy.

The source was peripheral blood mononuclear cells (PBMCs), collected at new diagnosis, from a patient treated with antithyroid drugs. The receptors were sampled from a young woman with Graves disease.

The table lists this clonotype with a few counts. This chain uses TRBV12-3 or TRBV12-4 with TRBJ1-5; TRBD1 might be the D (5 bases). The CDR3 runs to 12 residues. Trimming cost V 3 bases and J 10 bases, with 10 bases left between them. The CDR3 DNA reads TGTGCCAGCAGTTTCGGGCGGGACCCCCAGCATTTT. Protein sequence: CASSFGRDPQHF.

This clonotype was recorded many times. J is TRBJ2-2 and V is TRBV20-1; D possibly corresponds to TRBD2 (6 bases). V was pared by 4 bases and J by 3 bases, with 18 bases between. The CDR3 length is 16 residues. Germline CDR1 and CDR2: DFQATT and SNEGSKA (reference sequence). CDR3 DNA: TGCAGTGCTAAGCCCCCGTCCGGAGGGGACACCGGGGAGCTGTTTTTT. Translation gives CSAKPPSGGDTGELFF.

This clonotype was detected ten times or more. V is TRBV13 and J is TRBJ1-1; 7 nucleotides agree with TRBD1. The CDR3 length is 15 residues. Germline assignment: CDR1 PRHDT and CDR2 FYEKMQ (reference sequence). The trim removed 4 bases at V and 5 bases at J, leaving 10 bases unmatched. CDR3 nucleotide sequence: TGTGCCAGCAGCTCCCGAGACAGGGTGAGGACTGAAGCTTTCTTT. The encoded protein is CASSSRDRVRTEAFF.

The genes are TRBV10-3 and TRBJ2-3, with 7 bases that match TRBD2. The CDR3 contains 17 residues. V shed 0 bases, J shed 0 bases, and the junction held 6 bases outside the gene matches. Germline V gene data show CDR1 as ENHRY and CDR2 as SYGVKD. The CDR3 loop reads CAISESTSGTSTDTQYF. The CDR3, as DNA: TGTGCCATCAGTGAGTCGACCAGCGGGACTAGCACAGATACGCAGTATTTT.

This clonotype was picked up a small number of times. The chain joins TRBV5-4 to TRBJ1-2, with 7 bases fitting TRBD1. The V gene end was trimmed by 3 bases and the J gene end by 5 bases; junction bases not matched to a gene: 4. This CDR3 is built from 13 residues. The germline V gene encodes CDR1 SGHNT and CDR2 YYREEE (reference sequence). This chain's CDR3 is CASSSGQTYGYTF. In nucleotides, the CDR3 is TGTGCCAGCAGCTCGGGACAGACGTATGGCTACACCTTC.

In this sample, this clonotype turned up many times. The rearrangement links TRBV7-6 to TRBJ1-5, with 9 bases aligning to TRBD1. The J segment lost 4 bases and the V segment lost 1 base, leaving 8 bases of the junction unmatched. The CDR3 is made up of 17 amino acids. CDR1 and CDR2 from the germline V gene are SGHVS and FNYEAQ. This CDR3 is CASSLVGGTGSNQPQHF. CDR3 DNA: TGTGCCAGCAGCTTAGTCGGGGGGACAGGGTCTAATCAGCCCCAGCATTTT. Full variable domain (outside the CDR3, taken from reference TRBV7-6 and TRBJ1-5): GAGVSQSPRYKVTKRGQDVALRCDPISGHVSLYWYRQALGQGPEFLTYFNYEAQQDKSGLPNDRFSAERPEGSISTLTIQRTEQRDSAMYRCASSLVGGTGSNQPQHFGDGTRLSIL.

The V gene is TRBV12-3 or TRBV12-4, the J gene TRBJ1-5; no reliable D call. Trimming pared 6 bases from V and 4 bases from J, leaving 19 bases between. There are 16 residues in the CDR3. CDR3 in amino acids: CASSLFGPPSNQPQHF. In DNA form, the CDR3 reads TGTGCCAGCAGCTTGTTTGGCCCCCCGAGTAATCAGCCCCAGCATTTT.

This clonotype has a count of ten or more. This rearrangement joins TRBV20-1 to TRBJ1-4, with D tentatively TRBD1 (5 bases). The CDR3 consists of 15 residues. CDR1 and CDR2 (germline): DFQATT, SNEGSKA (reference sequence). With 6 bases removed from V and 8 bases from J, the gap between germline ends came to 22 bases. Written as DNA, the CDR3 is TGCAGTGCAGTTGACCGGGGCCACGGAGAAGAAAAACTGTTTTTT. Encoded protein: CSAVDRGHGEEKLFF.

This clonotype came up many times. This chain uses TRBV2 with TRBJ2-5; the match to TRBD2 covers 11 bases. Looked up from germline, CDR1 is SNHLY and CDR2 is FYNNEI. The CDR3 is 15 amino acids. The trim removed 7 bases at V and 1 base at J, leaving 5 bases unmatched. The CDR3 protein is CASTRTSGSQETQYF. The CDR3 DNA is TGTGCCAGCACTAGGACTAGCGGGTCCCAAGAGACCCAGTACTTC.

This clonotype was found many times. This chain uses TRBV2 with TRBJ2-3; 8 bases map to TRBD2. CDR1 SNHLY and CDR2 FYNNEI come from the germline V gene. The CDR3 extends over 14 amino acids. J gave up 2 bases and V 6 bases, and 4 bases lay outside the gene matches. CDR3 nucleotides: TGTGCCAGCAGAGTTAGCGGGATCACAGATACGCAGTATTTT. Protein product: CASRVSGITDTQYF.

This clonotype has at least ten counts. The chain joins TRBV12-3 or TRBV12-4 to TRBJ2-1; the match to TRBD2 covers 8 bases. After removal of 1 base from V and 4 bases from J, the junction contained 3 bases not matched to a gene. The CDR3 has 15 amino acids. CDR3 bases: TGTGCCAGCAGTTTAGGGCTAGCGGGTTACAATGAGCAGTTCTTC. The encoded protein is CASSLGLAGYNEQFF.

CDR3 amino acids: CASSPGLSENNEQFF. The CDR3 DNA reads TGCGCCAGCAGCCCCGGGCTCTCGGAGAACAATGAGCAGTTCTTC. The gene calls are TRBV5-1 and TRBJ2-1, with unresolved D. Germline V gives CDR1 SGHRS, CDR2 YFSETQ. The CDR3 is 15 residues long. V was pared by 4 bases and J by 5 bases, with 16 bases between.

The chain is built from TRBV7-9 and TRBJ2-7, with D perhaps matching TRBD1 or TRBD2 (11 bases each). V was shortened by 5 bases and J by 0 bases, with 29 bases between the two germline ends. The CDR3 extends over 20 amino acids. From germline, CDR1 is SEHNR and CDR2 FQNEAQ (reference sequence). In DNA form, the CDR3 reads TGTGCCAGCAGCCCGCCCGCGGGACAGGGGGGGACTAGCGGCTCCTACGAGCAGTACTTC. This encodes CASSPPAGQGGTSGSYEQYF.

In this sample, this clonotype turned up a few times. V and J are TRBV10-3 and TRBJ2-5, with 10 positions matching TRBD2. V was clipped by 10 bases and J by 0 bases; unmatched bases: 5. Germline CDR1 ENHRY, CDR2 SYGVKD. The CDR3 extends over 14 amino acids. The CDR3 loop reads CATRTSGDQETQYF. Here the CDR3 DNA reads TGTGCCACCCGGACTAGCGGAGACCAAGAGACCCAGTACTTC.

The chain couples TRBV10-3 to TRBJ2-1, with D possibly TRBD2 on 6 matching bases. The V end lost 3 bases, the J end lost 6 bases, and 18 bases lay between the germline ends. This CDR3 is built from 16 residues. Looked up from germline, CDR1 is ENHRY and CDR2 is SYGVKD. CDR3 protein: CAISDSVRTIFNEQFF. The DNA of the CDR3 is TGTGCCATCAGTGATAGTGTGAGGACTATTTTCAATGAGCAGTTCTTC.

With regard to this clonotype: A far larger clone is a single base away, which makes a read error likely. The V gene is TRBV5-1, the J gene TRBJ1-1; 10 bases line up with TRBD1. CDR3 length equals 15 residues. The V gene's germline CDR1 is SGHRS and CDR2 YFSETQ. The CDR3 DNA reads as TGTGCCAGCAGTGACAAAGGACAGGGGGGAGCTGAAGCTTTCTTT. It is translated as CASSDKGQGGAEAFF.

This clonotype was found once. A read error may produce the germline difference seen at one junction end. The CDR3 sequence is CAGSQDGYIEKLFF. CDR3 nucleotides: TGTGCCGGCAGCCAAGATGGGTACATTGAAAAACTGTTTTTT. The rearrangement links TRBV4-2 to TRBJ1-4; D unresolved. Germline CDR1 LGHNA, CDR2 YNFKEQ. The length of the CDR3 is 14 residues.

The CDR3 DNA reads TGCAGCGTTGGGGAGGACAGGATGAACACTGAAGCTTTCTTT. Its translation is CSVGEDRMNTEAFF. The genes are TRBV29-1 and TRBJ1-1, with 7 positions matching TRBD1. The CDR3 runs to 14 residues. Per the germline V gene, CDR1 is SQVTM and CDR2 is ANQGSEA. The V and J ends lost 4 bases and 0 bases, in that order; junction bases with no gene match: 5.

The CDR3 protein is CSVARDRENEQFF. The DNA of the CDR3 is TGCAGCGTTGCACGGGACAGGGAGAATGAGCAGTTCTTC. The V call is TRBV29-1, the J call TRBJ2-1; 9 bases agree with TRBD1. CDR1 SQVTM and CDR2 ANQGSEA come from the germline V gene. The ends lost 4 bases at V and 7 bases at J; junction bases unmatched: 5. This CDR3 has 13 residues.

A few counts support this clonotype. The chain combines TRBV15 with TRBJ2-3; 16 bases align to TRBD2. From germline, CDR1 is LNHNV and CDR2 YYDKDF (reference sequence). The V segment lost 2 bases and the J segment 8 bases; nucleotides outside the gene matches: 10. The CDR3 contains 18 residues. The CDR3 region has the DNA TGTGCCACCAGCAGATTCAAGGGGACTAGCGGGGGGGGGGGTACGCAGTATTTT. Its translation is CATSRFKGTSGGGGTQYF.

This clonotype showed up just a few times. The chain joins TRBV6-2 or TRBV6-3 to TRBJ2-7; 9 bases line up with TRBD1. The CDR3 extends over 20 amino acids. The trim removed 0 bases at V and 4 bases at J, leaving 19 bases unmatched. Per the germline V gene, CDR1 is MNHEY and CDR2 is SVGEGT. The CDR3 is CASSYSREGQGPPSFYEQYV. The DNA of the CDR3 is TGTGCCAGCAGTTACTCGCGGGAAGGACAGGGGCCCCCATCCTTTTACGAGCAGTACGTC.

V is TRBV28 and J is TRBJ2-1; 11 bases fit TRBD2. This CDR3 is 18 amino acids long. The J segment lost 0 bases and the V segment lost 6 bases, leaving 10 bases of the junction unmatched. The V gene's germline CDR1 is MDHEN and CDR2 SYDVKM. In DNA form, the CDR3 reads TGTGCCAGCAGGGGGTCGTATAGCGGGAGGGCCTCCTACAATGAGCAGTTCTTC. The encoded protein is CASRGSYSGRASYNEQFF.

This clonotype was counted a few times. The junction departs from germline at one end; a sequencing error may be responsible. The chain carries TRBV12-3 or TRBV12-4 and TRBJ2-4; D may be TRBD1 (5 bases). There are 15 residues in the CDR3. CDR3 nucleotide sequence: TGTGCCAGCAGCTTAGAACAGGATTCCTCAAACATTCAGTACTTC. Encoded protein: CASSLEQDSSNIQYF.

In its sample, this clonotype was seen a few times. This clone may be a read error of a much larger clone one base away. The V gene is TRBV6-1, the J gene TRBJ1-4; tentatively, D is TRBD1 (5 bases). The germline CDR1 and CDR2 sequences are MNHNS and SASEGT. The CDR3 runs to 15 residues. The ends were cut back, 2 bases at V and 8 bases at J, with 15 bases in the middle. For the CDR3, the DNA is TGTGCCAGCAGTGAACAGGGTGAGGGAAGAGAAAAACTGTTTTTT. This gives the protein CASSEQGEGREKLFF.

This clonotype appeared many times. V gene TRBV7-8 combines with J gene TRBJ1-6; possibly TRBD1 for D (5 bases). CDR3 size: 15 residues. The germline V gene has CDR1 SGHVS and CDR2 FQNEAQ. The V end was cut by 3 bases, the J end by 6 bases, with 12 bases between. CDR3 in amino acids: CASSFAGGGNSPLHF. The CDR3 DNA sequence: TGTGCCAGCAGCTTTGCGGGGGGAGGTAATTCACCCCTCCACTTT.